The 20 T cell receptor beta chains below all came from one sample that was sequenced in a study of cytomegalovirus exposure and HLA in healthy donors. It was with 60 Vbeta and 13 Jbeta primers that the PCR ran. Method: immunoSEQ multiplex PCR; TCRdb's copy keeps in-frame clones and lacks some. The data hold over 65,000 clones, with around 79% observed a single time. The sequencing sample was made of PBMCs. The receptor source for this set is a human donor in good health.

V usage is TRBV5-6 and J usage is TRBJ1-2; 8 nucleotides line up with TRBD1. Germline CDR1 is SGHDT and CDR2 is YYEEEE. This CDR3 has 16 amino acids. The J segment lost 5 bases and the V segment lost 4 bases, leaving 13 bases of the junction unmatched. The CDR3 nucleotides are TGTGCCAGCAGCCTCCGAACAGGGGGGTATACTTATGGCTACACCTTC. Amino acids: CASSLRTGGYTYGYTF.

The chain joins TRBV5-1 to TRBJ2-6; the D is unclear. The CDR3 is made up of 15 amino acids. V was pared by 2 bases and J by 2 bases, with 8 bases between. From germline, CDR1 is SGHRS and CDR2 YFSETQ. The CDR3 DNA is TGCGCCAGCAGCTTTGGGCAAGCTGGGGCCAACGTCCTGACTTTC. Translating gives CASSFGQAGANVLTF.

The chain couples TRBV18 to TRBJ1-1; the D gene is possibly TRBD1 (5 bases). The CDR3 covers 15 residues. Trimming took 0 bases from V and 1 from J, leaving 9 bases between them. The germline gives CDR1 KGHSH, CDR2 LQKENI. The CDR3 here is CASSPPGRENTEAFF. Written as DNA, the CDR3 is TGTGCCAGCTCACCACCGGGCAGGGAGAACACTGAAGCTTTCTTT.

This clone was detected a few times. The CDR3 protein is CASRPYSGGAYNEQFF. The CDR3, as DNA: TGTGCCAGCAGACCTTATAGCGGGGGGGCCTACAATGAGCAGTTCTTC. The chain has TRBV11-2 and TRBJ2-1; 11 bases are a match to TRBD2. This CDR3 contains 16 residues. CDR1 SGHAT and CDR2 FQNNGV come from the germline V gene. V gave up 6 bases and J gave up 2 bases; unmatched junction bases: 6.

A note on this clone: One end of the junction fails to match germline, which may point to a read error. The genes are TRBV6-5 and TRBJ1-5, with D tentatively TRBD1 (5 bases). The V gene's germline CDR1 is MNHEY and CDR2 SVGAGI. This CDR3 contains 14 residues. The DNA of the CDR3 is TGTGCCAGCAGTTACAGGGAGGGGATTCAGCCCCAGAATTTT. Amino acid sequence: CASSYREGIQPQNF.

V usage is TRBV6-5 and J usage is TRBJ2-1; 7 bases match TRBD1. The CDR3 has 14 amino acids. With V trimmed by 6 bases and J by 8 bases, 10 bases remained unmatched. Germline CDR1 is MNHEY and CDR2 is SVGAGI. CDR3 DNA sequence: TGTGCCAGCAGAGAAACAGGGGCGCAGGATGAGCAGTTCTTC. This codes for CASRETGAQDEQFF.

The rearrangement uses TRBV5-1 and TRBJ2-3, with TRBD2 identical over 8 bases. V gave up 1 base and J gave up 2 bases; unmatched junction bases: 6. Germline V lookup: CDR1 SGHRS, CDR2 YFSETQ. The CDR3 sequence is 16 residues long. This chain's CDR3 is CASSLLSGAPTDTQYF. The CDR3, as DNA: TGCGCCAGCAGCTTGCTTAGCGGGGCGCCCACAGATACGCAGTATTTT.

In this sample, this clone turned up a few times. The chain is built from TRBV6-5 and TRBJ1-1; D call uncertain. This CDR3 comprises 13 residues. V was pared by 6 bases and J by 10 bases, with 18 bases between. Germline CDR1 reads MNHEY; CDR2 reads SVGAGI. In DNA form, the CDR3 reads TGTGCCAGCAGCCCGCGCGAGCCCCCGGGAGCTTTCTTT. It yields the protein CASSPREPPGAFF.

Points on this clone: Sequence at one end of the junction differs from germline and may be a read error. The V call is TRBV2, the J call TRBJ2-7; 9 nucleotides match TRBD1. The CDR3 is 12 residues long. The V gene's germline CDR1 is SNHLY and CDR2 FYNNEI. The CDR3, as DNA: TGTGCCAGCAGTGAAGCGCCCGGGACAGGGAACTTC. Amino acids: CASSEAPGTGNF.

The V and J genes are TRBV7-2 and TRBJ1-4, with a weak D call TRBD1 (5 bases). From germline, CDR1 is SGHTA and CDR2 FQGNSA. The CDR3 sequence is 17 residues long. Deletions cut 1 base from V and 3 bases from J, with 15 bases between. CDR3 nucleotide sequence: TGTGCCAGCAGCTTAGTCTCAGGGTTTGGGGCTAATGAAAAACTGTTTTTT. As protein: CASSLVSGFGANEKLFF.

CDR3 residues: CASRPVRAGDTQYF. The CDR3 DNA follows: TGTGCCAGCCGCCCGGTGAGGGCTGGGGATACGCAGTATTTT. The V gene is TRBV27, the J gene TRBJ2-3, with a tentative D call TRBD2 (5 bases). Deletions cut 8 bases from V and 6 bases from J, with 18 bases between. This CDR3 contains 14 residues. Germline CDR1 reads MNHEY; CDR2 reads SMNVEV (reference sequence).

The chain links TRBV5-1 to TRBJ1-1, with D maybe TRBD1 (6 bases). Germline assignment: CDR1 SGHRS and CDR2 YFSETQ. This CDR3 is built from 15 residues. Trimming took off 4 bases at V and 1 base at J, with 14 bases between the two ends. The CDR3 reads CASSASGHKNTEAFF. The DNA for the CDR3 is TGCGCCAGCAGCGCTTCGGGACACAAGAACACTGAAGCTTTCTTT.

The chain links TRBV7-8 to TRBJ2-2; D gene ambiguous. Trimming left V 0 bases short and J 9 bases short, with 11 bases between. This CDR3 is built from 14 residues. The germline V gene has CDR1 SGHVS and CDR2 FQNEAQ. DNA of the CDR3: TGTGCCAGCAGCTTAGCAGGAAACAGCCGGGAGCTGTTTTTT. This encodes CASSLAGNSRELFF. Full variable domain (rest looked up from reference TRBV7-8 and TRBJ2-2): GAGVSQSPRYKVAKRGQDVALRCDPISGHVSLFWYQQALGQGPEFLTYFQNEAQLDKSGLPSDRFFAERPEGSVSTLKIQRTQQEDSAVYLCASSLAGNSRELFFGEGSRLTVL.

The J gene is TRBJ1-1, the V gene TRBV7-9; D remains unclear. Germline CDR1 SEHNR, CDR2 FQNEAQ (reference sequence). This CDR3 comprises 13 residues. The V end was cut by 1 base, the J end by 0 bases, with 3 bases between. As DNA, the CDR3 is TGTGCCAGCAGCTTAGTATTGAACACTGAAGCTTTCTTT. Amino acids: CASSLVLNTEAFF.

The genes are TRBV11-2 and TRBJ2-7, with a weak D call TRBD1 (6 bases). CDR1 SGHAT and CDR2 FQNNGV come from the germline V gene. The CDR3 contains 14 residues. The V end was cut by 6 bases, the J end by 6 bases, with 18 bases between. The DNA of the CDR3 is TGTGCCAGCAGACACTCAGGGGATTTTAGCGAGCAGTACTTC. Amino acids: CASRHSGDFSEQYF.

This clone is a singleton in its sample. The V call is TRBV4-3, the J call TRBJ1-2; TRBD1 matches 9 bases. This CDR3 contains 16 residues. Per germline, CDR1 LGHNA and CDR2 YSLEER. The ends lost 1 base at V and 8 bases at J; junction bases unmatched: 11. The CDR3 coding sequence is TGCGCCAGCAGCCAAGCCCTCGGGACAGGGCTGGGAGGCTACACCTTC. Translation gives CASSQALGTGLGGYTF.

The chain couples TRBV29-1 to TRBJ2-3; TRBD1 matches 7 bases. The CDR3 has 13 amino acids. V lost 7 bases and J lost 0; bases outside the gene matches: 4. Germline values: CDR1 SQVTM, CDR2 ANQGSEA. The chain's CDR3 is CSARRGSTDTQYF. For the CDR3, the DNA is TGCAGCGCCCGCAGGGGGAGCACAGATACGCAGTATTTT.

The J gene is TRBJ2-7, the V gene TRBV6-1; the D gene is possibly TRBD2 (5 bases). Germline lookup yields CDR1 MNHNS and CDR2 SASEGT. Trimming shortened V by 5 bases and J by 2 bases, and 13 bases separated the two germline ends. This CDR3 contains 14 residues. In DNA, the CDR3 is TGTGCCAGCAGTCAATTCCTCGGGGCCTACGAGCAGTACTTC. As protein: CASSQFLGAYEQYF.

The rearrangement joins TRBV19 to TRBJ1-6, with unresolved D. CDR1 and CDR2 from the germline V gene are LNHDA and SQIVND (reference sequence). This CDR3 region has 13 residues. Trimming removed 7 bases at V and 7 bases at J, with 11 bases between. The DNA for the CDR3 is TGTGCCAGTAACGGACTCACAAATTCACCCCTCCACTTT. This codes for CASNGLTNSPLHF.

The V and J genes are TRBV9 and TRBJ1-3, with D maybe TRBD1 (6 bases). This CDR3 has 14 amino acids. Trimming shortened V by 3 bases and J by 4 bases, and 11 bases separated the two germline ends. Germline lookup yields CDR1 SGDLS and CDR2 YYNGEE. Here the CDR3 DNA reads TGTGCCAGCAGCGCTTCAGGGGTGGGAAACACCATATATTTT. It specifies CASSASGVGNTIYF.